The text below deals with one T cell receptor beta chain. There are many counts of this clonotype. Its antigen is still unknown. The record has no base qualities; no much larger clone is one base away. The data were obtained in a study of CD8 T cells in ankylosing spondylitis (dated by TCRdb to 2015 to 2018). Some background on the complete study: The study set out to find disease-linked TCR variants by profiling T cell receptor beta repertoires in ankylosing spondylitis patients and healthy donors. The whole study cohort included 90 to 120 healthy donors and under 30 ankylosing spondylitis patients. Peripheral blood was sampled, and synovial fluid was additionally collected from ankylosing spondylitis patients.

Summary of the overall study and its limitations: Blood from ankylosing spondylitis patients appeared to be characterized by a TCR beta motif made up of seven or eight highly homologous amino acid variants. According to the report, matched synovial fluid samples from ankylosing spondylitis patients were significantly enriched for the disease-linked clones. Some of the motif variants had been reported before in the synovial fluid and blood of reactive arthritis patients, a finding that suggests common disease-initiation mechanisms. The disease-linked clones showed a CD8+ phenotype and occurred at relatively low frequencies in peripheral blood.

Data came from an Illumina HiSeq 2500. TCR beta libraries were prepared by quantitative 5'-RACE with molecular barcodes. The original pipeline was this. A new computational method, built on a probabilistic model of VDJ rearrangement, was used to identify disease-linked TCR variants. TCRdb reanalyzed the raw reads on its own, using fastp at Q25 for trimming and MiXCR for clone calling, and kept in-frame beta chains. One record per CDR3 amino acid sequence lists the most common genes and DNA. The V and J calls follow TCRdb's processing rather than the paper's. A total of some 220,000 distinct CDR3 sequences appear in this sample, approximately 7.4% of them only once. 11% to 15% of the sample is held by the ten biggest clonotypes. The germline V gene (reference sequence) supplies CDR1 MNHEY and CDR2 SMNVEV. The CDR3 measures 14 amino acids from cysteine to phenylalanine. The CDR3 DNA has 42 bases and is translated from base 1. Between the V and J ends, shortened by 5 bases and 3 bases respectively, the junction contains 11 bases.

This sequence originates from a male donor with ankylosing spondylitis. The sequence joins TRBV27 to TRBJ2-1, and perhaps TRBD2 as D gene, on 6 matching bases. Specimen: blood, either unsorted or a sorted T cell fraction (not recorded which). This receptor has the CDR3 CASSPRGSYNEQFF. The nucleotides read TGTGCCAGCAGTCCCCGGGGGAGCTACAATGAGCAGTTCTTC.